The sequence of this T cell receptor beta chain was determined in a study of cytomegalovirus exposure and HLA in healthy donors. Study-wide results and caveats: Three of the chains that were CMV-associated were confirmed in vitro to be specific for CMV antigens. TCR beta chain V- and J-gene trimming was linked, in a later analysis, to a missense variant in DCLRE1C. Differences between HLA loci emerged in a later analysis of TCR association rates, with DRB1 most and HLA-C fewest. The dataset shows that most TCR sequences were rare, while some public TCRs occurred in many donors.

Notes on this clone: Its specificity is unknown.

PCR was performed using 60 Vbeta and 13 Jbeta primers. Clones were sequenced by immunoSEQ multiplex PCR, and TCRdb holds only the in-frame ones, with some missing. The repertoire includes over 200,000 clones, roughly 79% of them detected once, and approximately 2% sits in the top ten. Germline CDR1 is MDHEN and CDR2 is SYDVKM. The ends lost 2 bases at V and 6 bases at J; junction bases unmatched: 9. The CDR3 length is 15 residues. The chain combines TRBV28 with TRBJ1-2; TRBD1 matches 7 bases. Sequencing was performed on PBMCs. This clonotype was obtained from a male donor in good health and CMV-seronegative. The CDR3 DNA reads as TGTGCCAGCAGTTTACCCCGACAGGGTAAAAATGGCTACACCTTC. Its translation: CASSLPRQGKNGYTF.